This T cell receptor (beta chain) derives from a study of blood T cell repertoires in COVID-19. This CDR3 has 15 amino acids. Per the germline V gene, CDR1 is SGHRS and CDR2 is YFSETQ. Trimming pared 0 bases from V and 2 bases from J, leaving 11 bases between. Sequenced by immunoSEQ multiplex PCR; TCRdb stores in-frame clones only, minus some. The data show roughly 38,000 clones, with roughly nine tenths seen just once and around 10% held by the top ten. The TCR sequence derives from an older man with acute or convalescent COVID-19. The sample comprised peripheral blood. V gene TRBV5-1 combines with J gene TRBJ1-2, with D tentatively TRBD1 (6 bases). The chain's CDR3 is CASSLGSGVNYGYTF. DNA for the CDR3: TGCGCCAGCAGCTTGGGGTCAGGGGTGAACTATGGCTACACCTTC.